This T cell receptor (beta chain) was sequenced during a study of early T cells in non-severe SARS-CoV-2 infection. TCRdb fed the 5' RACE reads into MiXCR, producing one record per CDR3 protein. The data contain 75,000 to 90,000 distinct CDR3 sequences, under 15% of them singletons. This CDR3 contains 13 residues. Germline V gene data show CDR1 as DFQATT and CDR2 as SNEGSKA (reference sequence). This chain uses TRBV20-1 with TRBJ1-6; D possibly corresponds to TRBD1 (6 bases). The receptor was isolated from an adult who was a healthcare worker with PCR-confirmed SARS-CoV-2 infection or an uninfected control (not recorded which). The sample consisted of whole blood. The CDR3 loop is CSVGGGMDSPLHF. Here the CDR3 DNA reads TGCAGCGTGGGCGGGGGCATGGATTCACCCCTCCACTTT.